The 21 T cell receptor beta chains below come from one sample, sequenced in a study of CD8 T cells in Susac syndrome. Roughly 0.45 to 1 ug RNA was reverse transcribed with random hexamers. TCRdb called the immunoSEQ multiplex PCR reads again in MiXCR, with one record for every CDR3 protein. In the table there are some 160,000 distinct CDR3 sequences, about 92% of which are singletons. The sequenced material came from CD4+ T cells from PBMCs. These receptors were collected from a human donor in good health.

The chain is built from TRBV7-2 and TRBJ2-7; D is ambiguous. Looked up from germline, CDR1 is SGHTA and CDR2 is FQGNSA. The CDR3 length is 12 residues. V dropped 2 bases and J dropped 4 bases, with 6 bases sitting between them. The CDR3 loop reads CASSLYIYEQYF. The CDR3 coding sequence is TGTGCCAGCAGCTTATACATTTACGAGCAGTACTTC.

This chain uses TRBV20-1 with TRBJ2-7, with 8 bases matching TRBD1. This CDR3 is 15 amino acids long. Looked up from germline, CDR1 is DFQATT and CDR2 is SNEGSKA (reference sequence). Trimming took 0 bases from V and 7 from J; bases not matched to a gene: 11. The CDR3 region has the DNA TGCAGTGCTAGAGATTGGGGACAGGCGGTTCAGGAGCAGTACTTC. Its protein product is CSARDWGQAVQEQYF.

The chain couples TRBV19 to TRBJ1-1; weak D call: TRBD1 (5 bases). The CDR3 has 13 residues. Germline CDR1 LNHDA, CDR2 SQIVND (reference sequence). V lost 6 bases, J lost 2 bases, and 10 bases lay in between. CDR3 residues: CASRRTSNTEAFF. The CDR3 region has the DNA TGTGCCAGTAGACGGACAAGCAACACTGAAGCTTTCTTT.

This clonotype has just one count. This chain uses TRBV7-2 with TRBJ1-2, with 7 bases aligning to TRBD1. The CDR3 contains 13 residues. Trimming removed 4 bases from V and 5 bases from J; junction bases left unmatched: 4. Germline V gene sequence: CDR1 SGHTA, CDR2 FQGNSA. In nucleotides, the CDR3 is TGTGCCAGCAGCTCCGGGACAGCTTATGGCTACACCTTC. It translates to CASSSGTAYGYTF.

V usage is TRBV9 and J usage is TRBJ1-2, with D possibly TRBD1 on 5 matching bases. This CDR3 is 14 amino acids long. In germline, CDR1 is SGDLS, CDR2 YYNGEE. Trimming took off 0 bases at V and 1 base at J, with 7 bases between the two ends. CDR3 sequence (DNA): TGTGCCAGCAGCGTAGGACAGTTTAACTATGGCTACACCTTC. Translation gives CASSVGQFNYGYTF.

The rearrangement uses TRBV18 and TRBJ2-7; D is uncertain. Germline CDR1 reads KGHSH; CDR2 reads LQKENI. The CDR3 is 14 amino acids. V dropped 2 bases and J dropped 2 bases, with 10 bases sitting between them. CDR3 loop: CASSPMSTAYEQYF. CDR3 in DNA: TGTGCCAGCTCACCAATGTCCACCGCCTACGAGCAGTACTTC.

The V gene is TRBV5-1, the J gene TRBJ1-2; D remains unclear. CDR3 length: 14 amino acids. V was trimmed by 2 bases and J by 4 bases, leaving 12 bases between them. The germline gives CDR1 SGHRS, CDR2 YFSETQ. The CDR3 DNA reads TGCGCCAGCAGCTTAAACAGACTATTCTATGGCTACACCTTC. As protein: CASSLNRLFYGYTF.

The rearrangement links TRBV6-5 to TRBJ2-3, with TRBD2 matching 7 bases. V lost 8 bases, J lost 1 base, and 9 bases stayed unmatched. The CDR3 has 15 amino acids. Germline CDR1 is MNHEY and CDR2 is SVGAGI. CDR3 amino acids: CASRIAGVRTDTQYF. CDR3 bases: TGTGCCAGCCGGATAGCGGGCGTGCGCACAGATACGCAGTATTTT.

This clonotype was observed a few times. CDR3 bases: TGTGCCAGCAGCCTTATGACAGGGTCTGAAGCTTTCTTT. This gives the protein CASSLMTGSEAFF. The V and J genes are TRBV7-8 and TRBJ1-1; TRBD1 matches 7 bases. The CDR3 is 13 residues long. CDR1 and CDR2 (germline): SGHVS, FQNEAQ. V shed 5 bases, J shed 6 bases, and the junction held 6 bases outside the gene matches.

V gene TRBV20-1 combines with J gene TRBJ2-1; D unresolved. V gave up 1 base and J gave up 0 bases, with 7 bases separating them. Germline CDR1 is DFQATT and CDR2 is SNEGSKA (reference sequence). The CDR3 runs to 14 residues. DNA of the CDR3: TGCAGTGCTAGAGGCGGTAACTCCTACAATGAGCAGTTCTTC. Translation: CSARGGNSYNEQFF.

The chain couples TRBV19 to TRBJ1-5; TRBD1 is a possible D gene (5 bases). In germline, CDR1 is LNHDA, CDR2 SQIVND (reference sequence). V was clipped by 11 bases and J by 2 bases, with 10 bases between them. The CDR3 length is 12 residues. The CDR3: CALGQGNQPQHF. The CDR3 DNA reads TGTGCCCTGGGGCAGGGCAATCAGCCCCAGCATTTT. Drawing the rest from reference TRBV19 and TRBJ1-5, the complete variable domain is DGGITQSPKYLFRKEGQNVTLSCEQNLNHDAMYWYRQDPGQGLRLIYYSQIVNDFQKGDIAEGYSVSREKKESFPLTVTSAQKNPTAFYLCALGQGNQPQHFGDGTRLSIL.

This chain connects TRBV6-5 to TRBJ2-2, with TRBD2 matching over 8 bases. Germline V gives CDR1 MNHEY, CDR2 SVGAGI. The CDR3 length is 14 residues. V shed 6 bases and J 5 bases; nucleotides not matched to a gene: 5. The CDR3: CASRAGRGTGELFF. The CDR3 DNA sequence: TGTGCCAGCAGAGCCGGGAGGGGGACCGGGGAGCTGTTTTTT.

The chain is built from TRBV29-1 and TRBJ2-5, with no clear D. Per germline, CDR1 SQVTM and CDR2 ANQGSEA. The CDR3 runs 11 residues. With 7 bases removed from V and 4 bases from J, the gap between germline ends came to 10 bases. The chain's CDR3 is CSGSPGETQYF. DNA for the CDR3: TGCAGCGGATCACCGGGAGAGACCCAGTACTTC.

A remark on this clonotype: One end of the junction does not line up with germline, which may come from a read error. V and J are TRBV28 and TRBJ2-5, with D tentatively TRBD2 (6 bases). Germline assignment: CDR1 MDHEN and CDR2 SYDVKM. The CDR3 has 10 residues. The CDR3, as DNA: TGTGCCAGCGGACGGGAGACCCAGCACTTC. This sequence encodes CASGRETQHF.

This sequence joins TRBV29-1 and TRBJ2-2, with 8 bases fitting TRBD1. J lost 7 bases, V lost 3 bases, and 7 bases had no gene match. The germline gives CDR1 SQVTM, CDR2 ANQGSEA. This CDR3 is 14 amino acids long. This CDR3 is CSVDLDRADGELFF. CDR3 DNA sequence: TGCAGCGTTGACTTGGACAGGGCCGACGGGGAGCTGTTTTTT.

V and J are TRBV19 and TRBJ1-5, with 8 bases fitting TRBD1. Trimming cost V 11 bases and J 5 bases; bases outside gene matches: 8. Germline lookup yields CDR1 LNHDA and CDR2 SQIVND (reference sequence). The CDR3 is 13 amino acids. The CDR3 sequence: CASSATGDQPQHF. The CDR3 coding sequence is TGTGCCTCCTCGGCGACAGGGGATCAGCCCCAGCATTTT.

The rearrangement links TRBV5-4 to TRBJ2-5; D is uncertain. CDR3 length: 14 residues. V shed 0 bases and J shed 5 bases, with 11 bases lying between them. CDR1 is SGHNT and CDR2 is YYREEE in the germline V gene (reference sequence). The CDR3 loop reads CASSLDPPRETQYF. The CDR3 region has the DNA TGTGCCAGCAGCTTGGACCCCCCCCGCGAGACCCAGTACTTC. The whole variable domain, remainder taken from reference TRBV5-4 and TRBJ2-5, is ETGVTQSPTHLIKTRGQQVTLRCSSQSGHNTVSWYQQALGQGPQFIFQYYREEENGRGNFPPRFSGLQFPNYSSELNVNALELDDSALYLCASSLDPPRETQYFGPGTRLLVL.

This chain joins TRBV7-9 and TRBJ2-5; TRBD1 is a possible D gene (5 bases). CDR1 is SEHNR and CDR2 is FQNEAQ in the germline V gene (reference sequence). V lost 0 bases, J lost 9 bases, and 14 bases lay in between. CDR3 size: 14 residues. CDR3 loop: CASSLADVWGAQYF. CDR3 sequence (DNA): TGTGCCAGCAGCTTAGCGGATGTTTGGGGCGCCCAGTACTTC.

The J gene is TRBJ1-2, the V gene TRBV2; no reliable D call. This CDR3 has 15 residues. Germline-derived CDR1 and CDR2 are SNHLY and FYNNEI. V lost 5 bases and J 3 bases, leaving 16 bases between the germline ends. For the CDR3, the DNA is TGTGCCAGCAGTCGAACGGCTCAGACGGACTATGGCTACACCTTC. It yields the protein CASSRTAQTDYGYTF.

As DNA, the CDR3 is TGTGCCAGCAGCTCCGGACAGGGGAGGGCTGGGGCCAACGTCCTGACTTTC. This translates into CASSSGQGRAGANVLTF. This chain links TRBV7-2 with TRBJ2-6, with 9 bases identical to TRBD1. V was clipped by 4 bases and J by 2 bases; unmatched bases: 6. Germline V CDR1 and CDR2: SGHTA, FQGNSA. The CDR3 consists of 17 residues.

The chain links TRBV7-2 to TRBJ2-1; 13 nucleotides align to TRBD2. After removal of 5 bases from V and 8 bases from J, the junction contained 3 bases not matched to a gene. CDR3 size: 14 residues. CDR1 is SGHTA and CDR2 is FQGNSA in the germline V gene. CDR3: CASSVGLAGDEQFF. The CDR3 coding sequence is TGTGCCAGCAGCGTAGGACTAGCGGGGGATGAGCAGTTCTTC.